These 9 T cell receptor beta chains were all obtained from the same sample, sequenced in a study of cytomegalovirus exposure and HLA in healthy donors. Clones were read by immunoSEQ multiplex PCR, and TCRdb kept only the in-frame ones, dropping some. The sample records approximately 270,000 clones, 65% to 90% being singletons. Sequencing was performed on PBMCs. The receptors were gathered from a woman aged 18-29 years in good health and CMV-seronegative.

The chain joins TRBV18 to TRBJ2-1; possibly TRBD1 for D (6 bases). Germline V gene sequence: CDR1 KGHSH, CDR2 LQKENI. The CDR3 is 15 residues long. The ends were cut back, 1 base at V and 8 bases at J, with 15 bases in the middle. The CDR3 bases are TGTGCCAGCTCACCACGCGGACAGATGATATATGAGCAGTTCTTC. It specifies CASSPRGQMIYEQFF.

The chain joins TRBV6-5 to TRBJ2-5, with a tentative D call TRBD2 (6 bases). CDR3 length: 16 residues. V lost 4 bases to trimming and J lost 5 bases, with 20 bases between them. Germline V gene lookup returns CDR1 MNHEY and CDR2 SVGAGI. Written as DNA, the CDR3 is TGTGCCAGCAGTTCCGAGACTAGTTTCGTATGGGAGACCCAGTACTTC. Its translation is CASSSETSFVWETQYF.

This sequence joins TRBV6-5 and TRBJ1-6; D is possibly TRBD1 (6 bases). V was shortened by 8 bases and J by 10 bases, with 18 bases between the two germline ends. This CDR3 has 14 residues. CDR1 is MNHEY, CDR2 SVGAGI, per germline. The CDR3 reads CASSKTGTASPLHF. Here the CDR3 DNA reads TGTGCCAGCTCGAAAACAGGGACGGCCTCACCCCTCCACTTT.

The chain employs TRBV5-1 and TRBJ1-4; possible D gene TRBD1, 5 bases. The germline V gene encodes CDR1 SGHRS and CDR2 YFSETQ. The CDR3 contains 16 residues. V was clipped by 0 bases and J by 0 bases, with 9 bases between them. CDR3 residues: CASSLVGGTTNEKLFF. The CDR3 DNA reads TGCGCCAGCAGCTTGGTCGGGGGAACAACTAATGAAAAACTGTTTTTT.

The chain couples TRBV27 to TRBJ1-1; D is perhaps TRBD1 (6 bases). The CDR3 runs 16 residues. Germline assignment: CDR1 MNHEY and CDR2 SMNVEV (reference sequence). With 7 bases removed from V and 0 bases from J, the gap between germline ends came to 18 bases. CDR3 loop: CASTKGVGEVNTEAFF. In DNA form, the CDR3 reads TGTGCCAGCACCAAGGGGGTAGGGGAAGTGAACACTGAAGCTTTCTTT.

The chain combines TRBV5-1 with TRBJ1-1; no clear D. Germline V gene lookup returns CDR1 SGHRS and CDR2 YFSETQ. The CDR3 consists of 12 residues. Trimming took off 7 bases at V and 6 bases at J, with 13 bases between the two ends. CDR3 nucleotide sequence: TGCGCCAGCGGTTCTAATGTCCCTGAAGCTTTCTTT. Translated: CASGSNVPEAFF.

This clone turned up a few times. J is TRBJ2-7 and V is TRBV7-9, with D uncertain. The V end was cut by 5 bases, the J end by 2 bases, with 13 bases between. The CDR3 loop spans 14 amino acids. Germline V gives CDR1 SEHNR, CDR2 FQNEAQ (reference sequence). The CDR3: CASSGPFDPYEQYF. In DNA, the CDR3 is TGTGCCAGCAGCGGGCCTTTTGACCCCTACGAGCAGTACTTC. The variable domain in full, with the rest retrieved from reference TRBV7-9 and TRBJ2-7, is DTGVSQNPRHKITKRGQNVTFRCDPISEHNRLYWYRQTLGQGPEFLTYFQNEAQLEKSRLLSDRFSAERPKGSFSTLEIQRTEQGDSAMYLCASSGPFDPYEQYFGPGTRLTVT.

This chain uses TRBV7-2 with TRBJ2-3; 8 bases are a match to TRBD2. V trimming: 5 bases; J trimming: 4 bases; junction bases outside the gene matches: 5. The CDR3 spans 14 residues. The germline V gene has CDR1 SGHTA and CDR2 FQGNSA. The CDR3 reads CASSLGTSADTQYF. The CDR3 region has the DNA TGTGCCAGCAGCCTCGGGACTAGTGCAGATACGCAGTATTTT. The full variable domain, its missing parts supplied by reference TRBV7-2 and TRBJ2-3, is GAGVSQSPSNKVTEKGKDVELRCDPISGHTALYWYRQSLGQGLEFLIYFQGNSAPDKSGLPSDRFSAERTGGSVSTLTIQRTQQEDSAVYLCASSLGTSADTQYFGPGTRLTVL.

The chain carries TRBV25-1 and TRBJ2-5, with D perhaps TRBD2 (6 bases). The length of the CDR3 is 14 residues. The V gene's germline CDR1 is MGHDK and CDR2 SYGVNS. The V end lost 6 bases, the J end lost 4 bases, and 15 bases lay between the germline ends. The CDR3 loop is CASRIGGYGETQYF. The CDR3 region has the DNA TGTGCCAGCAGAATTGGAGGGTACGGAGAGACCCAGTACTTC.